This TCR beta chain was recorded in a study of CD8 T cells in ankylosing spondylitis. This CDR3 spans 16 amino acids. Germline loops: CDR1 SGDLS, CDR2 YYNGEE. V lost 0 bases and J 1 base, leaving 10 bases between the germline ends. This clonotype was detected many times. TCRdb analysed the 5' RACE reads with MiXCR anew, one entry per CDR3 protein. The table has 35,000 to 50,000 distinct CDR3 sequences, 3% to 4.5% seen once. Sequenced: blood, either unsorted or a sorted T cell fraction (not recorded which). This sequence was found in a female donor with ankylosing spondylitis or in good health (not recorded which). The V gene is TRBV9, the J gene TRBJ2-2; either TRBD1 or TRBD2 may supply D (6 bases each). The DNA for the CDR3 is TGTGCCAGCAGCGTAGCGGGGGCCGTGAACACCGGGGAGCTGTTTTTT. It specifies CASSVAGAVNTGELFF.